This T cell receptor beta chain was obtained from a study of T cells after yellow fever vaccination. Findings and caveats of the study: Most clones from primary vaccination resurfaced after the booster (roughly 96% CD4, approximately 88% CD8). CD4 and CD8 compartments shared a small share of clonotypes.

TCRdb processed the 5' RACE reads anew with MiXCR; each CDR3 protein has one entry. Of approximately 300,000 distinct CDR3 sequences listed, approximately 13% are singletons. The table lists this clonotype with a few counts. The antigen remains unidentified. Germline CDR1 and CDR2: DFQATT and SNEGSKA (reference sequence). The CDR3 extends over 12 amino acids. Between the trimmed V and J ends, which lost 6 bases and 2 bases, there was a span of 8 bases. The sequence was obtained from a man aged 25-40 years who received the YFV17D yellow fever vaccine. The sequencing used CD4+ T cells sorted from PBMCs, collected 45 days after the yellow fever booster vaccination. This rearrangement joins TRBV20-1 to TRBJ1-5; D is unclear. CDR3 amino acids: CSASDGNQPQHF. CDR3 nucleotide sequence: TGCAGTGCCAGTGATGGCAATCAGCCCCAGCATTTT.